The present T cell receptor (beta chain) was sequenced within a study of read filtering for tumor transcriptome and immune sequencing. Whole-study context: By R-ISS, stages I, II and III held 8, 16 and 7 patients.

Losses at the gene ends were 7 bases for V and 3 bases for J; bases not matched to a gene: 8. This CDR3 region has 16 residues. Regarding the study as a whole: RNA-seq captured clonotypes less deeply and reliably than IR-seq.

The library was built from around 380 ng RNA with molecular barcoded adaptors for alpha/delta and beta/gamma chains. TCRdb processed the reads anew with MiXCR; each CDR3 protein has one entry. The sample includes about 45,000 distinct CDR3 sequences, around 19% seen only once; the top ten take less than 45%. At the time of active disease, bone marrow was collected from every patient. At least ten counts were recorded for this clonotype. The antigen is undetermined. This sequence was found in a donor aged 40 or older with multiple myeloma. The sample was a population of CD138-negative cells sorted from bone marrow. The genes are TRBV12-3 or TRBV12-4 and TRBJ2-1, with TRBD2 identical over 11 bases. The CDR3 here is CASNTLTSGNYNEQFF. Written as DNA, the CDR3 is TGTGCCAGCAATACCTTGACTAGCGGGAACTACAATGAGCAGTTCTTC.